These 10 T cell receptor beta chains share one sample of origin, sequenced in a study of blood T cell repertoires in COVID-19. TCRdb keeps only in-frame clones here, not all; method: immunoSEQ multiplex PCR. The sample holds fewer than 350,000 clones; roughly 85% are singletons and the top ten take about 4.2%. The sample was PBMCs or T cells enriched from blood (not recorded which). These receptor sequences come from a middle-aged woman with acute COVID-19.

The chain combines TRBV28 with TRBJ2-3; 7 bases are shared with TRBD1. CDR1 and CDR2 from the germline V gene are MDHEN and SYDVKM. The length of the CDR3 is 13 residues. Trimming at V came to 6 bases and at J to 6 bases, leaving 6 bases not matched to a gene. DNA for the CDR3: TGTGCCAGCAGAGACAGGGTTATGGATACGCAGTATTTT. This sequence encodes CASRDRVMDTQYF.

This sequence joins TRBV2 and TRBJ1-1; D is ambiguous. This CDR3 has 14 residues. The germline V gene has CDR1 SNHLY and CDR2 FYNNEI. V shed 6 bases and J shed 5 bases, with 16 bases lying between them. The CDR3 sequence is CASRNTAPGTEAFF. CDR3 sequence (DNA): TGTGCCAGCAGAAACACAGCTCCGGGGACTGAAGCTTTCTTT.

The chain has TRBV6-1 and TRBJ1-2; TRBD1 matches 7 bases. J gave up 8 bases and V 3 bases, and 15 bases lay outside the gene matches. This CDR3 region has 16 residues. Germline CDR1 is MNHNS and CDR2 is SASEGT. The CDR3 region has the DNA TGTGCCAGCAGTGACCCCGTCCTGGGACAGTTAAGAGGCTACACCTTC. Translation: CASSDPVLGQLRGYTF.

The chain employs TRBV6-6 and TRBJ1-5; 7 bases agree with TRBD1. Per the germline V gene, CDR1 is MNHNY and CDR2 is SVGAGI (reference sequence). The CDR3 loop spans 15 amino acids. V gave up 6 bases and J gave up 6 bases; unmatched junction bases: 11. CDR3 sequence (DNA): TGTGCCAGCAGACCTGGGACAGAGGAAAGTCAGCCCCAGCATTTT. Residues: CASRPGTEESQPQHF.

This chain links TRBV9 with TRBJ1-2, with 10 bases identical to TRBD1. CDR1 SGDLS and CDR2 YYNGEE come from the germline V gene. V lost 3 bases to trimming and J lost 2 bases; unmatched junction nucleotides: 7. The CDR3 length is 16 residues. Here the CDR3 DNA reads TGTGCCAGCAGCGCTCGCGGACAGGGGGGCAACTATGGCTACACCTTC. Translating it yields CASSARGQGGNYGYTF.

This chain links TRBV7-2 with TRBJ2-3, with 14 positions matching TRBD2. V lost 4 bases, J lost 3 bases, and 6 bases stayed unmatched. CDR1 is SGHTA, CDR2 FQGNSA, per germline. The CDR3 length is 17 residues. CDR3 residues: CASSSGTSGSGTDTQYF. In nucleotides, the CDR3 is TGTGCCAGCAGCTCCGGGACTAGCGGGAGCGGGACAGATACGCAGTATTTT. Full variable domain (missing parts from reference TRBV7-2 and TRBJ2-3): GAGVSQSPSNKVTEKGKDVELRCDPISGHTALYWYRQSLGQGLEFLIYFQGNSAPDKSGLPSDRFSAERTGGSVSTLTIQRTQQEDSAVYLCASSSGTSGSGTDTQYFGPGTRLTVL.

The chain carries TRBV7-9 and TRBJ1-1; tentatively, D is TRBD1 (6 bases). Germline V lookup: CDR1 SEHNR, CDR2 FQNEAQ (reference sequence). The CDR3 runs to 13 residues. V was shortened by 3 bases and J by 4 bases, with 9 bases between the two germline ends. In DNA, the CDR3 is TGTGCCAGCAGCTTCACAGGGATCACTGAAGCTTTCTTT. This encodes CASSFTGITEAFF.

The CDR3 loop is CASSPGNSNQPQHF. CDR3 sequence (DNA): TGTGCCAGCAGCCCAGGTAATAGCAATCAGCCCCAGCATTTT. The chain employs TRBV11-2 and TRBJ1-5; no clear D. CDR1 and CDR2 (germline): SGHAT, FQNNGV. The V gene lost 5 bases and the J gene lost 0 bases, with 8 bases spanning the gap. The CDR3 extends over 14 amino acids.

CDR3 residues: CASSPGGDTQYF. The CDR3 region has the DNA TGTGCCAGCAGCCCAGGAGGAGATACGCAGTATTTT. The rearrangement uses TRBV11-3 and TRBJ2-3; a possible D gene is TRBD2 (5 bases). Germline-derived CDR1 and CDR2 are SGHNT and YENEEA. This CDR3 is 12 amino acids long. Trimming stripped 5 bases from V and 5 bases from J, with 8 bases between.

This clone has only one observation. CDR3: CASSQLTFRTEPNTEAFF. The CDR3 DNA follows: TGCGCCAGCAGCCAATTAACTTTTCGGACAGAACCGAACACTGAAGCTTTCTTT. This chain uses TRBV4-1 with TRBJ1-1; possible D gene TRBD1, 6 bases. This CDR3 has 18 amino acids. CDR1 is MGHRA and CDR2 is YSYEKL in the germline V gene. The V end lost 2 bases, the J end lost 1 base, and 20 bases lay between the germline ends.